The 20 T cell receptor beta chains reported below all come from one sample, sequenced in a study of blood T cell repertoires in COVID-19. Repertoires were generated with immunoSEQ multiplex PCR, while TCRdb's copy carries only in-frame clones and drops some. The top ten clones hold around 10% of a sample with fewer than 300,000 clones, 70% to 90% of them seen once. The material sequenced was peripheral blood. These receptors all stem from a man in his forties or fifties with COVID-19, enrolled during active disease.

V gene TRBV10-3 combines with J gene TRBJ2-7; D might be TRBD1 (6 bases). There are 13 residues in the CDR3. Germline values: CDR1 ENHRY, CDR2 SYGVKD. Deletions cut 5 bases from V and 1 base from J, with 9 bases between. CDR3 sequence reads: CAISKTGSYEQYF. CDR3 DNA sequence: TGTGCCATCAGTAAGACAGGATCCTACGAGCAGTACTTC.

The chain links TRBV7-6 to TRBJ2-7; 8 nucleotides line up with TRBD2. Germline lookup yields CDR1 SGHVS and CDR2 FNYEAQ. V lost 1 base to trimming and J lost 6 bases; unmatched junction nucleotides: 8. The CDR3 has 15 amino acids. The CDR3 spells CASSLGAAGDGEQYF. Here the CDR3 DNA reads TGTGCCAGCAGCTTAGGGGCAGCGGGAGATGGCGAGCAGTACTTC. The whole variable domain, remainder taken from reference TRBV7-6 and TRBJ2-7, is GAGVSQSPRYKVTKRGQDVALRCDPISGHVSLYWYRQALGQGPEFLTYFNYEAQQDKSGLPNDRFSAERPEGSISTLTIQRTEQRDSAMYRCASSLGAAGDGEQYFGPGTRLTVT.

The V call is TRBV6-6, the J call TRBJ1-1, with TRBD1 identical over 9 bases. Germline V lookup: CDR1 MNHNY, CDR2 SVGAGI (reference sequence). The CDR3 sequence is 13 residues long. The CDR3: CVTGGAGNTEAFF. The CDR3 nucleotides are TGTGTAACAGGGGGCGCGGGGAACACTGAAGCTTTCTTT.

J is TRBJ2-7 and V is TRBV5-1; 9 nucleotides align to TRBD1. The V and J ends lost 3 bases and 5 bases, in that order; junction bases with no gene match: 6. Germline V gives CDR1 SGHRS, CDR2 YFSETQ. The CDR3 consists of 14 residues. The CDR3 DNA is TGCGCCAGCAGCTCGACAGGGGGGACCCACGAGCAGTACTTC. Amino acid sequence: CASSSTGGTHEQYF.

V is TRBV10-3 and J is TRBJ2-7; 12 bases match TRBD2. The J segment lost 6 bases and the V segment lost 4 bases, leaving 1 base of the junction unmatched. Germline lookup yields CDR1 ENHRY and CDR2 SYGVKD. The CDR3 covers 13 residues. The DNA of the CDR3 is TGTGCCATCAGTGGACTAGCGGGAGCCGAGCAGTACTTC. This gives the protein CAISGLAGAEQYF.

The rearrangement links TRBV11-3 to TRBJ2-2; 9 bases agree with TRBD2. Germline V CDR1 and CDR2: SGHNT, YENEEA. The CDR3 is 17 amino acids. J was trimmed by 6 bases and V by 0 bases; bases with no gene match: 8. In DNA, the CDR3 is TGTGCCAGCAGCTTAGATCGTGGTAGCGGGAGCCCCGGGGAGCTGTTTTTT. Amino acid sequence: CASSLDRGSGSPGELFF. The full variable domain, completed using reference TRBV11-3 and TRBJ2-2, is EAGVVQSPRYKIIEKKQPVAFWCNPISGHNTLYWYLQNLGQGPELLIRYENEEAVDDSQLPKDRFSAERLKGVDSTLKIQPAELGDSAVYLCASSLDRGSGSPGELFFGEGSRLTVL.

In nucleotides, the CDR3 is TGTGCCAGCAGCTTTCCGCGGGGGAATGAGCAGTTCTTC. It translates to CASSFPRGNEQFF. V gene TRBV7-9 combines with J gene TRBJ2-1, with 7 bases fitting TRBD2. The trim removed 3 bases at V and 7 bases at J, leaving 3 bases unmatched. The V gene's germline CDR1 is SEHNR and CDR2 FQNEAQ (reference sequence). This CDR3 has 13 residues.

The CDR3 DNA follows: TGTGCCAGCAGTGACCCCCAGGGGAGCACTGAAGCTTTCTTT. It encodes CASSDPQGSTEAFF. J is TRBJ1-1 and V is TRBV25-1, with TRBD1 as a possible D gene (6 bases). Germline V gene lookup returns CDR1 MGHDK and CDR2 SYGVNS. Trimming took off 3 bases at V and 4 bases at J, with 12 bases between the two ends. This CDR3 is 14 amino acids long.

The chain employs TRBV30 and TRBJ1-2; TRBD1 agrees at 10 bases. Unmatched junction bases numbered 7, after V lost 5 bases and J lost 7 bases. This CDR3 contains 13 residues. Germline assignment: CDR1 GTSNPN and CDR2 SVGIG (reference sequence). DNA for the CDR3: TGTGCCTGGGGAATGGGGGACAGGGGTGGCTACACCTTC. It specifies CAWGMGDRGGYTF. Based on the CDR3 plus reference TRBV30 and TRBJ1-2, the full variable domain is SQTIHQWPATLVQPVGSPLSLECTVEGTSNPNLYWYRQAAGRGLQLLFYSVGIGQISSEVPQNLSASRPQDRQFILSSKKLLLSDSGFYLCAWGMGDRGGYTFGSGTRLTVV.

This chain connects TRBV27 to TRBJ2-7; weak D call: TRBD1 (6 bases). The CDR3 length is 14 residues. Deletions cut 8 bases from V and 2 bases from J, with 16 bases between. Per the germline V gene, CDR1 is MNHEY and CDR2 is SMNVEV (reference sequence). This chain's CDR3 is CASGKPDSPYEQYF. The CDR3 DNA sequence: TGTGCCAGCGGAAAACCGGACAGCCCCTACGAGCAGTACTTC.

The sample holds one count of this clone. This chain uses TRBV5-5 with TRBJ1-4; TRBD1 matches 8 bases. Germline values: CDR1 SGHKS, CDR2 YYEKEE (reference sequence). J was trimmed by 3 bases and V by 4 bases; bases with no gene match: 5. The CDR3 spans 15 residues. The CDR3 coding sequence is TGTGCCAGCAGCGACCCGACAGGGGCTAATGAAAAACTGTTTTTT. Residues: CASSDPTGANEKLFF.

J is TRBJ1-2 and V is TRBV7-8; D unclear. V was shortened by 1 base and J by 8 bases, with 11 bases between the two germline ends. The CDR3 covers 13 residues. The V gene's germline CDR1 is SGHVS and CDR2 FQNEAQ. CDR3 sequence: CASSLGGKYGYTF. CDR3 nucleotide sequence: TGTGCCAGCAGCTTAGGAGGGAAATACGGCTACACCTTC.

The V call is TRBV4-1, the J call TRBJ2-1, with a tentative D call TRBD1 (5 bases). CDR3 length: 13 amino acids. V was pared by 4 bases and J by 4 bases, with 8 bases between. Germline CDR1 and CDR2: MGHRA and YSYEKL. The CDR3 here is CASSLQEYNEQFF. CDR3 bases: TGCGCCAGCAGCCTACAGGAATACAATGAGCAGTTCTTC.

V and J are TRBV5-1 and TRBJ2-7, with TRBD1 identical over 8 bases. J lost 9 bases, V lost 0 bases, and 11 bases had no gene match. Germline V CDR1 and CDR2: SGHRS, YFSETQ. CDR3 length: 15 amino acids. CDR3 loop: CASSLEGQGSNRQYF. In nucleotides, the CDR3 is TGCGCCAGCAGCTTGGAAGGACAGGGAAGTAATCGGCAGTACTTC.

V and J are TRBV19 and TRBJ2-3, with 9 bases identical to TRBD1. Unmatched junction bases numbered 10, after V lost 7 bases and J lost 2 bases. Germline CDR1 LNHDA, CDR2 SQIVND (reference sequence). This CDR3 contains 16 residues. The CDR3 coding sequence is TGTGCCAGTAATCCCCCGGGACAGGGTTACACAGATACGCAGTATTTT. Residues: CASNPPGQGYTDTQYF.

V usage is TRBV5-1 and J usage is TRBJ2-7; D perhaps matches TRBD2 (6 bases). The CDR3 has 13 residues. Germline V gene sequence: CDR1 SGHRS, CDR2 YFSETQ. Trimming took 3 bases from V and 1 from J, leaving 8 bases between them. This chain's CDR3 is CASSWGDSYEQYF. The CDR3 DNA follows: TGCGCCAGCAGCTGGGGGGATTCCTACGAGCAGTACTTC. Filled out from reference TRBV5-1 and TRBJ2-7, the complete variable domain reads KAGVTQTPRYLIKTRGQQVTLSCSPISGHRSVSWYQQTPGQGLQFLFEYFSETQRNKGNFPGRFSGRQFSNSRSEMNVSTLELGDSALYLCASSWGDSYEQYFGPGTRLTVT.

The chain carries TRBV12-3 or TRBV12-4 and TRBJ1-5; D not resolved. CDR3 length: 13 amino acids. V was trimmed by 6 bases and J by 0 bases, leaving 6 bases between them. Written as DNA, the CDR3 is TGTGCCAGCAGCCTAAATAGCAATCAGCCCCAGCATTTT. Its translation is CASSLNSNQPQHF.

V gene TRBV7-9 combines with J gene TRBJ2-1; 8 bases map to TRBD1. In germline, CDR1 is SEHNR, CDR2 FQNEAQ (reference sequence). This CDR3 is built from 15 residues. J gave up 9 bases and V 5 bases, and 12 bases lay outside the gene matches. The CDR3 DNA is TGTGCCAGCAGCGAACAGGGGGGCCAGGACGTTGAGCAGTTCTTC. Translating gives CASSEQGGQDVEQFF.

The genes are TRBV6-5 and TRBJ2-7, with a tentative D call TRBD2 (6 bases). Trimming cost V 5 bases and J 2 bases, with 13 bases left between them. This CDR3 has 14 amino acids. The germline gives CDR1 MNHEY, CDR2 SVGAGI. CDR3 sequence (DNA): TGTGCCAGCAGTCGGGACTCCTTAGCCTACGAGCAGTACTTC. This codes for CASSRDSLAYEQYF.

V gene TRBV3-1 (or the pseudogene TRBV3-2) combines with J gene TRBJ1-2; 7 nucleotides agree with TRBD1. Trimming took 4 bases from V and 0 from J; bases not matched to a gene: 5. Per the germline V gene, CDR1 is LGHDT and CDR2 is YNNKEL (reference sequence). The CDR3 has 15 residues. CDR3 sequence: CASSPEDRANYGYTF. The CDR3 DNA reads as TGTGCCAGCAGCCCGGAAGACAGGGCTAACTATGGCTACACCTTC.